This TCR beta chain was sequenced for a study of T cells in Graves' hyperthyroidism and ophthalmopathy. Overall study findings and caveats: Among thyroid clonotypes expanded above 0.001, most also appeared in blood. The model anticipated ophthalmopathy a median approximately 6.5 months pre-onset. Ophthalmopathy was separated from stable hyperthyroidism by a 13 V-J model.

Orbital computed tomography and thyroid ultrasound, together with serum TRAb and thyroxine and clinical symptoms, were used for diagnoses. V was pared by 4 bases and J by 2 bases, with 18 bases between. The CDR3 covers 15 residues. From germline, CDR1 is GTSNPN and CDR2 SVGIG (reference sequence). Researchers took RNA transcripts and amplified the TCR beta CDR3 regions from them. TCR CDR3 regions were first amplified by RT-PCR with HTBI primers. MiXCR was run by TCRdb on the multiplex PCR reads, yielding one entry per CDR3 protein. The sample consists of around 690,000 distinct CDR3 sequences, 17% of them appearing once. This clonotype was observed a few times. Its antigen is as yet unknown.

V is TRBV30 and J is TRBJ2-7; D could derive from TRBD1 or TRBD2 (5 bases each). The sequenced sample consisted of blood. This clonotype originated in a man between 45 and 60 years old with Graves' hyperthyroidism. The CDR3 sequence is CAWTTGTDSTYEQYF. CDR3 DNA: TGTGCCTGGACCACTGGGACGGATTCTACCTACGAGCAGTACTTC.